The 22 T cell receptor beta chains reported below all come from one sample, sequenced in a study of T-cell reconstitution after alpha-beta-depleted transplantation in children. The TCRbeta library was prepared with unique molecular identifiers. TCRdb used MiXCR to reprocess the PCR reads, holding one entry per CDR3 protein. The profile covers about 98,000 distinct CDR3 sequences, with more than 20% appearing a single time and over 20% taken by the ten largest. The source material was PBMCs, sampled before TCRalphabeta/CD19-depleted stem cell transplant. Every receptor here comes from a boy younger than 10 with acute lymphoblastic leukemia, due to receive a stem cell transplant.

The chain joins TRBV14 to TRBJ2-7; D is possibly TRBD1 (6 bases). Germline V gene sequence: CDR1 SGHDN, CDR2 FVKESK. CDR3 length: 14 residues. With 5 bases removed from V and 1 base from J, the gap between germline ends came to 12 bases. CDR3 sequence reads: CASSDLGGSYEQYF. Written as DNA, the CDR3 is TGTGCCAGCAGCGACCTAGGGGGATCCTACGAGCAGTACTTC.

This clonotype occurred a few times. For the CDR3, the DNA is TGCGCCAGCAGCTGGGACATTAAGTACGAGCAGTACTTC. It codes for CASSWDIKYEQYF. The chain couples TRBV5-1 to TRBJ2-7; D perhaps matches TRBD1 (6 bases). The length of the CDR3 is 13 residues. From germline, CDR1 is SGHRS and CDR2 YFSETQ. V shed 3 bases and J shed 4 bases, with 11 bases lying between them.

A few counts support this clonotype. The chain uses TRBV12-3 or TRBV12-4 and TRBJ2-5; either TRBD1 or TRBD2 may fit D (6 bases each). There are 17 residues in the CDR3. Trimming removed 3 bases from V and 5 bases from J, with 22 bases in between. The chain's CDR3 is CASSFSFSAGAGETQYF. The CDR3 DNA is TGTGCCAGCAGTTTTAGCTTCTCTGCAGGGGCGGGGGAGACCCAGTACTTC.

This clonotype has only a few counts. The V call is TRBV25-1, the J call TRBJ2-7, with TRBD2 identical over 14 bases. This CDR3 has 12 amino acids. Trimming cost V 10 bases and J 11 bases; bases outside gene matches: 7. CDR1 MGHDK and CDR2 SYGVNS come from the germline V gene. The CDR3 region has the DNA TGTGCCACCCTGGGACTAGCGGGAGAGGAGTACTTC. This sequence encodes CATLGLAGEEYF.

A few counts support this clonotype. The chain links TRBV5-1 to TRBJ2-3, with D perhaps TRBD1 (5 bases). Germline CDR1 and CDR2: SGHRS and YFSETQ. V was shortened by 0 bases and J by 6 bases, with 11 bases between the two germline ends. This CDR3 has 14 amino acids. The CDR3 nucleotides read TGCGCCAGCAGCTTGGGGGGCGGAGCGGATACGCAGTATTTT. This encodes CASSLGGGADTQYF. The full variable domain, completed using reference TRBV5-1 and TRBJ2-3, is KAGVTQTPRYLIKTRGQQVTLSCSPISGHRSVSWYQQTPGQGLQFLFEYFSETQRNKGNFPGRFSGRQFSNSRSEMNVSTLELGDSALYLCASSLGGGADTQYFGPGTRLTVL.

The rearrangement joins TRBV15 to TRBJ2-1, with a weak D call TRBD1 (5 bases). The CDR3 length is 14 residues. Trimming left V 1 base short and J 5 bases short, with 9 bases between. Germline V gene sequence: CDR1 LNHNV, CDR2 YYDKDF (reference sequence). The CDR3 DNA sequence: TGTGCCACCAGCAGAGGACAGATCAACAATGAGCAGTTCTTC. Translated, it gives CATSRGQINNEQFF.

CDR3 sequence: CASSSALERRTGELFF. The CDR3 region has the DNA TGTGCCAGCAGCTCAGCCCTGGAGCGGAGAACCGGGGAGCTGTTTTTT. The gene calls are TRBV7-9 and TRBJ2-2; possibly TRBD2 for D (5 bases). CDR3 length: 16 amino acids. The germline V gene encodes CDR1 SEHNR and CDR2 FQNEAQ (reference sequence). Deletions cut 4 bases from V and 5 bases from J, with 17 bases between.

This rearrangement joins TRBV6-2 or TRBV6-3 to TRBJ2-3; the D gene is possibly TRBD1 (6 bases). The CDR3 has 14 residues. Germline CDR1 reads MNHEY; CDR2 reads SVGEGT. Trimming took off 5 bases at V and 4 bases at J, with 13 bases between the two ends. CDR3 amino acids: CASSVGAWADTQYF. The CDR3 DNA reads TGTGCCAGCAGTGTGGGGGCGTGGGCAGATACGCAGTATTTT.

This clonotype was seen repeatedly, ten times or more. This chain joins TRBV28 and TRBJ2-1; 7 bases line up with TRBD2. V gave up 7 bases and J gave up 4 bases; unmatched junction bases: 10. This CDR3 is 15 amino acids long. CDR1 and CDR2 from the germline V gene are MDHEN and SYDVKM. The CDR3 protein is CASTSGTTYYNEQFF. CDR3 sequence (DNA): TGTGCCAGCACCTCCGGGACTACCTATTACAATGAGCAGTTCTTC.

V and J are TRBV3-1 and TRBJ1-2; 12 nucleotides align to TRBD1. The CDR3 consists of 12 residues. V lost 10 bases and J lost 7; bases outside the gene matches: 4. Germline-derived CDR1 and CDR2 are LGHDT and YNNKEL (reference sequence). The CDR3, as DNA: TGTGCCATCGGGACAGGGGGCGCTGGCTACACCTTC. Translated: CAIGTGGAGYTF.

This clonotype was seen more than once but under ten times. The DNA for the CDR3 is TGCGCCAGCAGCGTCTCTAGCGGAGGGGCCACCGAGCAGTACTTC. It specifies CASSVSSGGATEQYF. The chain is built from TRBV5-1 and TRBJ2-7; 7 bases map to TRBD2. Germline V gene sequence: CDR1 SGHRS, CDR2 YFSETQ. The CDR3 spans 15 residues. Germline trimming cut 4 bases from V and 6 bases from J; bases unmatched to any gene: 13. The complete variable domain, with remaining parts taken from reference TRBV5-1 and TRBJ2-7, reads KAGVTQTPRYLIKTRGQQVTLSCSPISGHRSVSWYQQTPGQGLQFLFEYFSETQRNKGNFPGRFSGRQFSNSRSEMNVSTLELGDSALYLCASSVSSGGATEQYFGPGTRLTVT.

The chain is built from TRBV28 and TRBJ1-6; possible D gene TRBD1, 5 bases. The CDR3 has 16 amino acids. With 5 bases removed from V and 8 bases from J, the gap between germline ends came to 19 bases. Germline CDR1 is MDHEN and CDR2 is SYDVKM. As DNA, the CDR3 is TGTGCCAGCAGTCCCCTTACCGGGGGGGGAGATTCACCCCTCCACTTT. This translates into CASSPLTGGGDSPLHF. The whole variable domain, filled in from reference TRBV28 and TRBJ1-6, reads DVKVTQSSRYLVKRTGEKVFLECVQDMDHENMFWYRQDPGLGLRLIYFSYDVKMKEKGDIPEGYSVSREKKERFSLILESASTNQTSMYLCASSPLTGGGDSPLHFGNGTRLTVT.

This rearrangement joins TRBV13 to TRBJ2-3; D unresolved. V was shortened by 9 bases and J by 6 bases, with 10 bases between the two germline ends. In germline, CDR1 is PRHDT, CDR2 FYEKMQ (reference sequence). The CDR3 runs 11 residues. CDR3 loop: CASLVSDTQYF. The CDR3 DNA reads TGTGCCAGTTTGGTGTCCGATACGCAGTATTTT.

This clonotype showed up just once. This chain joins TRBV20-1 and TRBJ2-7; 7 nucleotides align to TRBD2. V was pared by 0 bases and J by 0 bases, with 5 bases of the junction left unmatched. The germline V gene has CDR1 DFQATT and CDR2 SNEGSKA (reference sequence). This CDR3 comprises 15 residues. The CDR3 sequence: CSARDRGGSSYEQYF. The DNA for the CDR3 is TGCAGTGCTAGAGATCGGGGAGGGTCCTCCTACGAGCAGTACTTC.

V usage is TRBV5-1 and J usage is TRBJ2-1; 9 nucleotides match TRBD2. The germline V gene encodes CDR1 SGHRS and CDR2 YFSETQ. The CDR3 contains 19 residues. Losses at the gene ends were 0 bases for V and 9 bases for J; bases not matched to a gene: 19. CDR3 residues: CASSLEGVGLASSFGEQFF. The DNA of the CDR3 is TGCGCCAGCAGCTTGGAGGGGGTCGGACTAGCGTCCTCTTTTGGTGAGCAGTTCTTC.

V gene TRBV11-2 combines with J gene TRBJ2-5, with 8 bases fitting TRBD2. The CDR3 is 15 amino acids. The V segment lost 3 bases and the J segment 1 base; nucleotides outside the gene matches: 4. CDR1 and CDR2 (germline): SGHAT, FQNNGV. CDR3 residues: CASSFTSGVQETQYF. The CDR3 region has the DNA TGTGCCAGCAGCTTTACTAGCGGAGTCCAAGAGACCCAGTACTTC.

This clonotype turned up a few times. CDR3 DNA sequence: TGTGCCAGCAGTTACCGTGGGGTAGGCACTGAAGCTTTCTTT. This codes for CASSYRGVGTEAFF. V is TRBV6-2 or TRBV6-3 and J is TRBJ1-1; D gene uncertain. From germline, CDR1 is MNHEY and CDR2 SVGEGT. The ends were cut back, 2 bases at V and 4 bases at J, with 11 bases in the middle. This CDR3 has 14 amino acids.

This clonotype was seen a handful of times. The chain has TRBV4-1 and TRBJ1-3, with 7 bases identical to TRBD1. After removal of 1 base from V and 3 bases from J, the junction contained 3 bases not matched to a gene. CDR1 MGHRA and CDR2 YSYEKL come from the germline V gene. CDR3 size: 15 residues. CDR3 protein: CASSQGTGGGNTIYF. The CDR3 nucleotides read TGCGCCAGCAGCCAAGGGACAGGAGGTGGAAACACCATATATTTT.

V usage is TRBV24-1 and J usage is TRBJ2-3; perhaps TRBD1 as D (6 bases). The CDR3 loop spans 13 amino acids. Germline loops: CDR1 KGHDR, CDR2 SFDVKD. Trimming removed 4 bases from V and 7 bases from J, with 11 bases in between. The CDR3 region has the DNA TGTGCCACCAGTGACCCTCAGGGGCATACGCAGTATTTT. This gives the protein CATSDPQGHTQYF.

This clonotype came up many times. The chain links TRBV29-1 to TRBJ1-3; perhaps TRBD1 as D (6 bases). V was shortened by 4 bases and J by 10 bases, with 20 bases between the two germline ends. This CDR3 region has 14 residues. Germline assignment: CDR1 SQVTM and CDR2 ANQGSEA. Here the CDR3 DNA reads TGCAGCGTTGCAGGGGATTTGGGAGAGGCGACCATATATTTT. Translated: CSVAGDLGEATIYF. The full variable domain, in which reference TRBV29-1 and TRBJ1-3 provide the parts outside the CDR3, is SAVISQKPSRDICQRGTSLTIQCQVDSQVTMMFWYRQQPGQSLTLIATANQGSEATYESGFVIDKFPISRPNLTFSTLTVSNMSPEDSSIYLCSVAGDLGEATIYFGEGSWLTVV.

This clonotype was detected a few times. CDR3 protein: CASSLRQGAREKLFF. CDR3 nucleotide sequence: TGTGCCAGCAGTCTCCGACAGGGGGCGCGTGAAAAACTGTTTTTT. The rearrangement joins TRBV28 to TRBJ1-4, with TRBD1 matching 10 bases. The CDR3 extends over 15 amino acids. With 5 bases clipped from V and 7 bases from J, the junction kept 7 bases outside the gene matches. Germline V gene sequence: CDR1 MDHEN, CDR2 SYDVKM.

This clonotype was picked up a small number of times. The chain recombines TRBV7-2 with TRBJ2-7; D may correspond to TRBD1 or TRBD2 (5 bases each). CDR1 SGHTA and CDR2 FQGNSA come from the germline V gene. The CDR3 length is 15 residues. Between the trimmed V and J ends, which lost 2 bases and 7 bases, there was a span of 18 bases. The CDR3 reads CASSLKAEGLQEQYF. Here the CDR3 DNA reads TGTGCCAGCAGCTTAAAAGCCGAGGGGCTGCAGGAGCAGTACTTC.